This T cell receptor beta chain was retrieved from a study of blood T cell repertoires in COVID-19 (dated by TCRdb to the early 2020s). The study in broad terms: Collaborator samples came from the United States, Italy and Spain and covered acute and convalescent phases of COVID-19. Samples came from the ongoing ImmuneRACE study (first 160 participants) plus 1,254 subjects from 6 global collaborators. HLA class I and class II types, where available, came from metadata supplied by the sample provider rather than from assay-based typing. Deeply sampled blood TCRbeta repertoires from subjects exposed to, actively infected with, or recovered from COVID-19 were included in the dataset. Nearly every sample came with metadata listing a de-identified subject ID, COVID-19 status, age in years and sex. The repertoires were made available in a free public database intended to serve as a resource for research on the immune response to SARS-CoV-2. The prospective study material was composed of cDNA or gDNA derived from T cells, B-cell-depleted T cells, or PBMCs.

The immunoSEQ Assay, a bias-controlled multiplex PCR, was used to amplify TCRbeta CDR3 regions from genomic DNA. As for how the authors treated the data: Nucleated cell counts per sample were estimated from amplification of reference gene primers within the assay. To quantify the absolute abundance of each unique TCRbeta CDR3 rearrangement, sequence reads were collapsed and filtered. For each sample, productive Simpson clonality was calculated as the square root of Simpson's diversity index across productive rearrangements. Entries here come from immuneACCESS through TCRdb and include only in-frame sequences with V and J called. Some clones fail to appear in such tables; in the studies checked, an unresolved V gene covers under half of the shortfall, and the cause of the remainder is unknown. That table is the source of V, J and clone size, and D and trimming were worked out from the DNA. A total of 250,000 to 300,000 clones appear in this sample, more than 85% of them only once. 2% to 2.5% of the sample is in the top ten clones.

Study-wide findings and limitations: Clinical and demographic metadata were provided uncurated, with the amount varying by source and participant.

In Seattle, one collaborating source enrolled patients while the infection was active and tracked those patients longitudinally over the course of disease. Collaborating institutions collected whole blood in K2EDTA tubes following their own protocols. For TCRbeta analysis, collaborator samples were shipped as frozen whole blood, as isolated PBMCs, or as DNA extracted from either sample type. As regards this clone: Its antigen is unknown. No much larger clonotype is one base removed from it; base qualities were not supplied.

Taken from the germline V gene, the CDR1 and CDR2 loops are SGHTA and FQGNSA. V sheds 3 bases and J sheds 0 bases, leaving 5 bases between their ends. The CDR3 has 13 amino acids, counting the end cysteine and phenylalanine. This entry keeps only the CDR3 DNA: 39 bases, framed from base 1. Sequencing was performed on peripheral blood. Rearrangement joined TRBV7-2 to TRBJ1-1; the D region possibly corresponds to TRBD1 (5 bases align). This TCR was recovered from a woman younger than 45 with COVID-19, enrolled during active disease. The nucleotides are TGTGCCAGCAGCTTGACAGTGAACACTGAAGCTTTCTTT. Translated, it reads CASSLTVNTEAFF.